This T cell receptor beta chain was found in a study of T cells of healthy individuals. This clonotype was detected only a few times. Per germline, CDR1 DFQATT and CDR2 SNEGSKA (reference sequence). Deletions cut 7 bases from V and 7 bases from J, with 17 bases between. CDR3 length equals 12 residues. TCRdb itself ran the 5' RACE reads through MiXCR, one entry per CDR3 protein. The sample has about 57,000 distinct CDR3 sequences; roughly 17% are singletons. This receptor was identified in a human donor in good health. The chain uses TRBV20-1 and TRBJ2-7, with a possible D match to TRBD2 (6 bases). The CDR3 DNA is TGCAGTGGCGGGACTCCCAAAATAGAGCAGTACTTC. Translation: CSGGTPKIEQYF.